This T cell receptor (beta chain) was found in a study of identical twins. Study results and limitations: Shared out-of-frame alpha sequences (those common to twins) showed excess low generation probability. Cross-sectional statistical analysis was relied on for the conclusions, without the same donors being followed.

Only healthy Caucasians were included as donors. It was template switching that added a universal primer site, and there were unique molecular identifiers on the cDNA. TCRdb called the 5' RACE reads again in MiXCR, with one record for every CDR3 protein. The sample records 1,800,000 or so distinct CDR3 sequences, more than 30% being singletons. Germline V CDR1 and CDR2: SGHDT, YYEEEE. The CDR3 totals 12 residues. Trimming removed 0 bases at V and 10 bases at J, with 11 bases between. This clonotype was seen a few times. Its antigen is as yet unknown. The TCR comes from a newborn girl in good health. The sample taken for sequencing was cord blood. The J gene is TRBJ2-7, the V gene TRBV5-6; D possibly corresponds to TRBD2 (5 bases). The CDR3 sequence is CASSLVSSSQYF. DNA for the CDR3: TGTGCCAGCAGCTTGGTCTCTAGCTCTCAGTACTTC.